The 25 T cell receptor beta chains below were found in one sample sequenced in a study of post-analysis software for immune sequencing data. Unique molecular identifiers were built into the TCR beta cDNA libraries. A single record per CDR3 protein comes from TCRdb applying MiXCR to the PCR reads. The sample lists about 160,000 distinct CDR3 sequences; under 40% were seen once. The sequenced sample was blood, obtained after autologous hematopoietic stem cell transplantation. These receptors were collected from a girl aged 5 to 17 with multiple sclerosis.

The rearrangement joins TRBV7-2 to TRBJ2-5; 7 nucleotides match TRBD2. The CDR3 is 15 amino acids. The trim removed 3 bases at V and 5 bases at J, leaving 9 bases unmatched. Per germline, CDR1 SGHTA and CDR2 FQGNSA. This CDR3 is CASSLMAGEGETQYF. As DNA, the CDR3 is TGTGCCAGCAGCTTGATGGCGGGAGAGGGGGAGACCCAGTACTTC.

There are many counts of this clonotype. This sequence joins TRBV29-1 and TRBJ2-1; 8 bases are shared with TRBD1. Germline V gene data show CDR1 as SQVTM and CDR2 as ANQGSEA. The CDR3 loop spans 14 amino acids. The junction had 6 bases not matched to a gene; V was cut back by 4 bases and J by 4 bases. CDR3 in DNA: TGCAGCGTTGGGCGGACAGGGTCATACAATGAGCAGTTCTTC. Amino acid sequence: CSVGRTGSYNEQFF.

The chain recombines TRBV7-2 with TRBJ2-1; 8 positions match TRBD2. V shed 3 bases and J 4 bases; nucleotides not matched to a gene: 11. Per the germline V gene, CDR1 is SGHTA and CDR2 is FQGNSA. The CDR3 loop spans 17 amino acids. The CDR3 nucleotides read TGTGCCAGCAGCTTCTCCCAGCGGGAGAGGGTATACAATGAGCAGTTCTTC. Translating gives CASSFSQRERVYNEQFF.

The rearrangement links TRBV29-1 to TRBJ2-5; D is uncertain. Between the trimmed V and J ends, which lost 0 bases and 0 bases, there was a span of 14 bases. This CDR3 has 16 residues. The V gene's germline CDR1 is SQVTM and CDR2 ANQGSEA. In DNA, the CDR3 is TGCAGCGTTGAAGATTATCCCTGGGCGTACCAAGAGACCCAGTACTTC. This sequence encodes CSVEDYPWAYQETQYF.

This chain links TRBV6-1 with TRBJ2-1; D is perhaps TRBD2 (6 bases). This CDR3 is built from 17 residues. The V end lost 7 bases, the J end lost 4 bases, and 23 bases lay between the germline ends. CDR1 and CDR2 from the germline V gene are MNHNS and SASEGT. CDR3 coding DNA: TGTGCCAGCACCATCCAAGTCGGGTCTAGCGAGTACAATGAGCAGTTCTTC. Its translation: CASTIQVGSSEYNEQFF.

The V call is TRBV18, the J call TRBJ2-1; 8 bases line up with TRBD2. The ends lost 2 bases at V and 7 bases at J; junction bases unmatched: 7. CDR3 length: 15 residues. Germline V gene lookup returns CDR1 KGHSH and CDR2 LQKENI. The DNA for the CDR3 is TGTGCCAGCTCACCAGGGACTAGGGACTCTAATGAGCAGTTCTTC. As protein: CASSPGTRDSNEQFF.

The table lists this clonotype with a few counts. The chain is built from TRBV4-1 and TRBJ2-3; TRBD2 matches at 9 bases. Germline V gene sequence: CDR1 MGHRA, CDR2 YSYEKL. V lost 1 base and J lost 2; bases outside the gene matches: 1. CDR3 length: 15 residues. The CDR3 DNA reads as TGCGCCAGCAGCCAAGGACTAGCGGACACAGATACGCAGTATTTT. This sequence encodes CASSQGLADTDTQYF.

The chain uses TRBV10-3 and TRBJ2-1; the match to TRBD2 covers 9 bases. CDR3 size: 19 residues. Germline values: CDR1 ENHRY, CDR2 SYGVKD. Trimming removed 4 bases from V and 0 bases from J; junction bases left unmatched: 13. The DNA for the CDR3 is TGTGCCATCAGTGGGTCGACCCCCCAGCGGGGGGCCTCCTACAATGAGCAGTTCTTC. This encodes CAISGSTPQRGASYNEQFF.

This chain joins TRBV5-6 and TRBJ2-5, with unresolved D. The assigned J gene may be wrong: the sequence end matches TRBJ2-7 better. The germline gives CDR1 SGHDT, CDR2 YYEEEE. This CDR3 is built from 12 residues. CDR3 sequence: CASSLGWSEQYF. The CDR3 DNA reads TGTGCCAGCAGCTTGGGGTGGAGCGAGCAGTACTTC.

In its sample, this clonotype was seen many times. The CDR3 coding sequence is TGTGCCAGCAGTGAAGCCGGCAGGCCACTCCTAAGTTCCTACGAGCAGTACTTC. Its translation is CASSEAGRPLLSSYEQYF. V and J are TRBV6-1 and TRBJ2-7; D is uncertain. V shed 0 bases and J shed 1 base, with 19 bases lying between them. The CDR3 has 18 amino acids. Germline V lookup: CDR1 MNHNS, CDR2 SASEGT.

This clonotype appeared a single time. The chain combines TRBV28 with TRBJ2-3; D gene unclear. The germline CDR1 and CDR2 sequences are MDHEN and SYDVKM. Between the trimmed V and J ends, which lost 8 bases and 0 bases, there was a span of 15 bases. The CDR3 extends over 15 amino acids. This chain's CDR3 is CASGMVARSTDTQYF. The CDR3 bases are TGTGCCAGCGGGATGGTGGCTAGAAGCACAGATACGCAGTATTTT.

With regard to this clonotype: Relative to the germline gene, one junction end is altered; a read error may explain this. The rearrangement uses TRBV24-1 and TRBJ2-7; D may be TRBD1 (7 bases). The CDR3 loop spans 16 amino acids. Germline V gene sequence: CDR1 KGHDR, CDR2 SFDVKD. CDR3 loop: CVTSDGGTVRIYEQYF. In DNA form, the CDR3 reads TGTGTCACCAGTGATGGCGGGACAGTTCGTATCTACGAGCAGTACTTC.

CDR3 region: CASSCGREGIQYF. CDR3 nucleotides: TGTGCCAGCAGCTGTGGACGGGAGGGGATTCAGTACTTC. The chain links TRBV7-3 to TRBJ2-4; 8 bases are a match to TRBD2. The CDR3 is 13 amino acids. Germline loops: CDR1 SGHTA, CDR2 FQGTGA. Unmatched junction bases numbered 6, after V lost 4 bases and J lost 10 bases. Supplemented by reference TRBV7-3 and TRBJ2-4, the full variable domain reads GAGVSQTPSNKVTEKGKYVELRCDPISGHTALYWYRQSLGQGPEFLIYFQGTGAADDSGLPNDRFFAVRPEGSVSTLKIQRTERGDSAVYLCASSCGREGIQYFGAGTRLSVL.

This clonotype was counted many times. The rearrangement links TRBV20-1 to TRBJ2-3; TRBD2 might be the D (6 bases). This CDR3 comprises 14 residues. The V gene lost 3 bases and the J gene lost 5 bases, with 15 bases spanning the gap. Germline CDR1 reads DFQATT; CDR2 reads SNEGSKA (reference sequence). The CDR3 DNA is TGCAGTGCTAGTTGGGGGGACCGCGGAGATACGCAGTATTTT. Translated, it gives CSASWGDRGDTQYF.

The sample holds a few counts of this clonotype. This rearrangement joins TRBV7-2 to TRBJ2-7; 8 bases map to TRBD1. This CDR3 comprises 14 residues. The V segment lost 4 bases and the J segment 4 bases; nucleotides outside the gene matches: 6. Germline CDR1 is SGHTA and CDR2 is FQGNSA. The CDR3 nucleotides are TGTGCCAGCAGCTATAGACAGGGGCGGTACGAGCAGTACTTC. Residues: CASSYRQGRYEQYF. Full variable domain (outside the CDR3, taken from reference TRBV7-2 and TRBJ2-7): GAGVSQSPSNKVTEKGKDVELRCDPISGHTALYWYRQSLGQGLEFLIYFQGNSAPDKSGLPSDRFSAERTGGSVSTLTIQRTQQEDSAVYLCASSYRQGRYEQYFGPGTRLTVT.

The chain is built from TRBV25-1 and TRBJ2-1; D gene uncertain. Germline-derived CDR1 and CDR2 are MGHDK and SYGVNS. V gave up 3 bases and J gave up 8 bases, with 8 bases separating them. The CDR3 totals 12 residues. The CDR3 nucleotides read TGTGCCAGCAGTGAGGGAACGGATGAGCAGTTCTTC. As protein: CASSEGTDEQFF.

V usage is TRBV30 and J usage is TRBJ1-4, with D possibly matching TRBD1 (5 bases). Trimming removed 4 bases from V and 6 bases from J, with 15 bases in between. The CDR3 runs 14 residues. In germline, CDR1 is GTSNPN, CDR2 SVGIG (reference sequence). CDR3 residues: CAWTSPGRDEKLFF. The CDR3 nucleotides are TGTGCCTGGACCTCTCCGGGGCGGGATGAAAAACTGTTTTTT. The full variable domain, with the rest looked up from reference TRBV30 and TRBJ1-4, is SQTIHQWPATLVQPVGSPLSLECTVEGTSNPNLYWYRQAAGRGLQLLFYSVGIGQISSEVPQNLSASRPQDRQFILSSKKLLLSDSGFYLCAWTSPGRDEKLFFGSGTQLSVL.

The chain recombines TRBV7-9 with TRBJ1-2; no definite D call. The V gene lost 1 base and the J gene lost 5 bases, with 14 bases spanning the gap. Per germline, CDR1 SEHNR and CDR2 FQNEAQ (reference sequence). The CDR3 runs 15 residues. CDR3: CASSLEVALRYGYTF. The CDR3 DNA reads as TGTGCCAGCAGCTTAGAAGTCGCGTTACGATATGGCTACACCTTC.

This clonotype was seen ten or more times. V gene TRBV12-3 or TRBV12-4 combines with J gene TRBJ2-7, with a weak D call TRBD2 (6 bases). This CDR3 region has 13 residues. Trimming cost V 6 bases and J 0 bases, with 9 bases left between them. This CDR3 reads CASRAGPSYEQYF. The CDR3 nucleotides are TGTGCCAGCAGGGCGGGACCCTCCTACGAGCAGTACTTC.

There are a few counts of this clonotype. This sequence joins TRBV18 and TRBJ2-7; 9 positions match TRBD1. V shed 3 bases and J 3 bases; nucleotides not matched to a gene: 6. The CDR3 is made up of 15 amino acids. Per germline, CDR1 KGHSH and CDR2 LQKENI. The CDR3 nucleotides read TGTGCCAGCTCACCCCGGGACAGGGAGTTCTACGAGCAGTACTTC. Protein product: CASSPRDREFYEQYF.

V gene TRBV29-1 combines with J gene TRBJ2-7, with 7 nucleotides matching TRBD1. V lost 6 bases to trimming and J lost 2 bases; unmatched junction nucleotides: 10. Germline CDR1 SQVTM, CDR2 ANQGSEA. The CDR3 runs to 14 residues. The CDR3 is CSVRQGLLPYEQYF. The CDR3 coding sequence is TGCAGCGTCCGACAGGGCCTCCTTCCCTACGAGCAGTACTTC.

This clonotype was seen more than once but under ten times. CDR3 amino acids: CSAAPGTTDTEAFF. For the CDR3, the DNA is TGCAGTGCTGCGCCGGGGACGACGGACACTGAAGCTTTCTTT. V usage is TRBV20-1 and J usage is TRBJ1-1, with D possibly TRBD1 on 5 matching bases. V was pared by 5 bases and J by 3 bases, with 16 bases between. Germline V gene lookup returns CDR1 DFQATT and CDR2 SNEGSKA (reference sequence). This CDR3 is 14 amino acids long.

This chain connects TRBV28 to TRBJ2-7, with 7 positions matching TRBD1. The length of the CDR3 is 14 residues. Germline values: CDR1 MDHEN, CDR2 SYDVKM. Trimming cost V 5 bases and J 2 bases; bases outside gene matches: 6. The CDR3 sequence: CASSRADRPYEQYF. Written as DNA, the CDR3 is TGTGCCAGCAGTCGGGCGGACAGGCCCTACGAGCAGTACTTC.

The V gene is TRBV24-1, the J gene TRBJ2-1, with 12 bases aligning to TRBD2. V was pared by 2 bases and J by 9 bases, with 10 bases of the junction left unmatched. The germline CDR1 and CDR2 sequences are KGHDR and SFDVKD. This CDR3 is built from 17 residues. In DNA, the CDR3 is TGTGCCACCAGTGATTCCCGGACGGCTAGCGGGAGGGGTGAGCAGTTCTTC. Its translation: CATSDSRTASGRGEQFF.

This clonotype was observed many times. The chain joins TRBV6-5 to TRBJ2-4; D might be TRBD2 (5 bases). Germline-derived CDR1 and CDR2 are MNHEY and SVGAGI. Trimming cost V 4 bases and J 1 base, with 20 bases left between them. This CDR3 contains 18 residues. The CDR3 spells CASSSTDLRRGAKNIQYF. The CDR3 coding sequence is TGTGCCAGCAGTTCCACTGACCTACGGAGAGGGGCCAAAAACATTCAGTACTTC.